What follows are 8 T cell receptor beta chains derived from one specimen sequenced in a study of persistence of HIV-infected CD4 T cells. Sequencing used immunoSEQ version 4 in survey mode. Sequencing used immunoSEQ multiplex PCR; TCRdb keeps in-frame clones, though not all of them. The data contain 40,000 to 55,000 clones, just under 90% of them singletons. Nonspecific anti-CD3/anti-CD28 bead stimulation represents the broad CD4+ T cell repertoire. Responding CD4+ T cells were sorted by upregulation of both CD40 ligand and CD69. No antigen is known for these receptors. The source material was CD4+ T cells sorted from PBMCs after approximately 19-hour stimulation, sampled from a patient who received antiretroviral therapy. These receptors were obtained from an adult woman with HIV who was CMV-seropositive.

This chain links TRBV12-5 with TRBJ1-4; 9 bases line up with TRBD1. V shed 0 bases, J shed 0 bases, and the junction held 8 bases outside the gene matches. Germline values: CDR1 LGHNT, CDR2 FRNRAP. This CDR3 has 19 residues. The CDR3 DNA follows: TGTGCTAGTGGTTTGGTACAGGGGGCGGTCTATGCAACTAATGAAAAACTGTTTTTT. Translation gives CASGLVQGAVYATNEKLFF.

CDR3 bases: TGTGCCAGCAGTTTCTACCCCCACAATCTGGGAGCTTTCTTT. This gives the protein CASSFYPHNLGAFF. V is TRBV28 and J is TRBJ1-1; no reliable D call. From germline, CDR1 is MDHEN and CDR2 SYDVKM. V lost 3 bases and J 10 bases, leaving 18 bases between the germline ends. The CDR3 contains 14 residues.

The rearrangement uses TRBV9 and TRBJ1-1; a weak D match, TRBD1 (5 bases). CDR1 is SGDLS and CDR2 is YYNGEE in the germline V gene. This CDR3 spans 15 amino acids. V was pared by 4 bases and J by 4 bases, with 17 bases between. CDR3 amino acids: CASSWGGGRGTEAFF. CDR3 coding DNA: TGTGCCAGCAGCTGGGGGGGTGGACGTGGCACTGAAGCTTTCTTT.

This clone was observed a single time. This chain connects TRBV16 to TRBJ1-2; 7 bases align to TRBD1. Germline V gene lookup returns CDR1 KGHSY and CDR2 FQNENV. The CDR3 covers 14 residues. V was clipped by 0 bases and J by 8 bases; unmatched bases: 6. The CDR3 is CASSQSNRQGGYTF. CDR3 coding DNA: TGTGCCAGCAGCCAATCGAACCGACAGGGAGGCTACACCTTC.

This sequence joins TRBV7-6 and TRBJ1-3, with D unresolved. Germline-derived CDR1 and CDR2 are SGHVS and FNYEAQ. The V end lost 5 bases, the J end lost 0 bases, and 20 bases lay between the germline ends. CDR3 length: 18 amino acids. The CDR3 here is CASSLVGGVPSSGNTIYF. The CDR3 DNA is TGTGCCAGCAGCCTTGTCGGTGGGGTTCCCAGCTCTGGAAACACCATATATTTT.

The CDR3 here is CASSPGGRSNQPQHF. In DNA, the CDR3 is TGTGCCAGCTCACCAGGAGGGAGGAGCAATCAGCCCCAGCATTTT. V and J are TRBV18 and TRBJ1-5, with D unclear. V was shortened by 2 bases and J by 1 base, with 9 bases between the two germline ends. The CDR3 length is 15 residues. CDR1 is KGHSH, CDR2 LQKENI, per germline.

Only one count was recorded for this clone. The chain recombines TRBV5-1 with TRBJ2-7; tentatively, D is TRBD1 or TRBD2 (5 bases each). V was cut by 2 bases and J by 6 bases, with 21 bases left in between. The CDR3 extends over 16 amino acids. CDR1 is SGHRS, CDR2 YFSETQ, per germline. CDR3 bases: TGCGCCAGCAGCTTAGGGACGGCTGGGCCCTCGGGCGAGCAGTACTTC. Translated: CASSLGTAGPSGEQYF.

Here the CDR3 DNA reads TGTGCCAGCAGCCCGGAGGTGCGGACAGGGGGCGCGGAGCTGTTTTTT. Translating it yields CASSPEVRTGGAELFF. The V gene is TRBV7-3, the J gene TRBJ2-2; 11 bases agree with TRBD1. V trimming: 5 bases; J trimming: 10 bases; junction bases outside the gene matches: 12. The CDR3 runs to 16 residues. Looked up from germline, CDR1 is SGHTA and CDR2 is FQGTGA.